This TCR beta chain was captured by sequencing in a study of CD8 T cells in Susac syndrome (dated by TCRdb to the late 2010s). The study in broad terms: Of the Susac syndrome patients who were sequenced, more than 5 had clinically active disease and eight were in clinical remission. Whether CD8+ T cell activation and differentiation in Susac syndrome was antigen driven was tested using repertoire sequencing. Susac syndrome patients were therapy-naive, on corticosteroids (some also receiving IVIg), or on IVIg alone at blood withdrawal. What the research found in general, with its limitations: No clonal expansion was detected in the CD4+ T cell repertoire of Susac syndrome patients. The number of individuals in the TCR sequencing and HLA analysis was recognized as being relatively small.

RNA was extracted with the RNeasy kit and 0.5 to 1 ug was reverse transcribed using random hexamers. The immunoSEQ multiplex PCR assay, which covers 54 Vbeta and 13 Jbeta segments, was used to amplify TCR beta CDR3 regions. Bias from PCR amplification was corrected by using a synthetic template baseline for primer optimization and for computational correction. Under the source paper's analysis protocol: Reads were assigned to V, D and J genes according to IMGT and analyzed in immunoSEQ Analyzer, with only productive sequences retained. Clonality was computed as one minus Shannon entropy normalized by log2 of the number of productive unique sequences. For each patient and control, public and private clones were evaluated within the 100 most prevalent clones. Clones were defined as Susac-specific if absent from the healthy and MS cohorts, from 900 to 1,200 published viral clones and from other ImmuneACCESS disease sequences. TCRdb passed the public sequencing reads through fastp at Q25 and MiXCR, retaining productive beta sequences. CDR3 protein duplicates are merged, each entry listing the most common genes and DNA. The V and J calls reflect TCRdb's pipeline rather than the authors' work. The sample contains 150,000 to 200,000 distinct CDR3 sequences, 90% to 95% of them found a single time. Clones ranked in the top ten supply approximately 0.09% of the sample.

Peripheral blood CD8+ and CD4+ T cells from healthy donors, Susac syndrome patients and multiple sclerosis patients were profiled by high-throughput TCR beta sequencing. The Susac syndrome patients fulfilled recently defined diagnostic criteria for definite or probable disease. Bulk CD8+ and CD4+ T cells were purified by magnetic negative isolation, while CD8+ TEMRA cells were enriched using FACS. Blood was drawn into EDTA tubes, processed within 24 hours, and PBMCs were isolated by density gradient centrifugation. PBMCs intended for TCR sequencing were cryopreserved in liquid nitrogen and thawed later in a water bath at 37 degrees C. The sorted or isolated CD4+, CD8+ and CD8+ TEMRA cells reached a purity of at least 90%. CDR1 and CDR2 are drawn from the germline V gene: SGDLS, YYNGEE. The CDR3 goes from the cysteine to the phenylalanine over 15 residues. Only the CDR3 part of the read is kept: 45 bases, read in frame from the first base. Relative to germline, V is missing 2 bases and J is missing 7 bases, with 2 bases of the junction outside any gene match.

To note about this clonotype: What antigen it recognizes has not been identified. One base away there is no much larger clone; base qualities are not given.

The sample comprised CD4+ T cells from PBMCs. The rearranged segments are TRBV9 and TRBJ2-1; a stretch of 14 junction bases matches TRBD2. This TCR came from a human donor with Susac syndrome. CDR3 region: CASSVTSGRVNEQFF. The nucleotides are TGTGCCAGCAGCGTGACTAGCGGGAGGGTGAATGAGCAGTTCTTC.